This T cell receptor (beta chain) was sequenced for a study of cytomegalovirus exposure and HLA in healthy donors. Study background: The use of the same platform for the approximately 130 validation repertoires and the roughly 700 first-cohort repertoires was reported by a later analysis. Findings and caveats of the study: Listed as cytomegalovirus-associated were approximately 160 TCR beta chains. The classifier reportedly diagnosed cytomegalovirus status with high specificity and sensitivity. Most TCR sequences proved rare, with some public TCRs found in many donors.

The length of the CDR3 is 17 residues. CDR1 and CDR2 from the germline V gene are SGHVS and FNYEAQ. Trimming removed 4 bases from V and 5 bases from J; junction bases left unmatched: 15. Points on this clone: Antigen unknown.

Repertoires were generated with immunoSEQ multiplex PCR, while TCRdb's copy carries only in-frame clones and drops some. The sample has some 250,000 clones, around 90% seen once. Sequencing was performed on PBMCs. The TCR was taken from a woman under 40 in good health and CMV-seronegative. This chain uses TRBV7-6 with TRBJ2-5; 8 bases match TRBD1. This CDR3 is CASSWEDRVVYGETQYF. CDR3 bases: TGTGCCAGCAGCTGGGAGGACAGGGTCGTTTACGGGGAGACCCAGTACTTC. The variable domain in full, with the rest retrieved from reference TRBV7-6 and TRBJ2-5, is GAGVSQSPRYKVTKRGQDVALRCDPISGHVSLYWYRQALGQGPEFLTYFNYEAQQDKSGLPNDRFSAERPEGSISTLTIQRTEQRDSAMYRCASSWEDRVVYGETQYFGPGTRLLVL.